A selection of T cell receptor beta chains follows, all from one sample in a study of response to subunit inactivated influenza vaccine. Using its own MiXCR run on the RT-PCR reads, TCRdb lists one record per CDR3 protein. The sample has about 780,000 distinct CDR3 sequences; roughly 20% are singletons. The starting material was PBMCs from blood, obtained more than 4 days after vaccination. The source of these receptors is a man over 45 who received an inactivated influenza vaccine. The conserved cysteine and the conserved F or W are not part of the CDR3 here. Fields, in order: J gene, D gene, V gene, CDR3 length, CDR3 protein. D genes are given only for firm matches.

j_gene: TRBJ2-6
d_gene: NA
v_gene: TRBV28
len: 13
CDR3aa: ASGETGSGANVLT

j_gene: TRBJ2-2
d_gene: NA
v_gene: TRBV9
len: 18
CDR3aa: ASSVDPWDSGTTNTGELF

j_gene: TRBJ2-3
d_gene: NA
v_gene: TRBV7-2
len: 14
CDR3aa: ASSLVAGENTDTQY

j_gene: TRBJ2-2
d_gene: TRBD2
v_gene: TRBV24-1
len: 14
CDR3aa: ATSDSRAGDTGELF

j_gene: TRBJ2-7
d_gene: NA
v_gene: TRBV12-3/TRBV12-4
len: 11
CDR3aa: ASRQDGTYEQY

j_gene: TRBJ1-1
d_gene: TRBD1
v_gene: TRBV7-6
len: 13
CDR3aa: ASSPPGTGSGEAF

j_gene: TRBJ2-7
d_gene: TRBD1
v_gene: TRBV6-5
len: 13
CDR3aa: ASSSLTGYSYEQY

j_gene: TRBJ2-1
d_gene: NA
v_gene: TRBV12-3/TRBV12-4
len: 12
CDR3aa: ASSLSREYNEQF

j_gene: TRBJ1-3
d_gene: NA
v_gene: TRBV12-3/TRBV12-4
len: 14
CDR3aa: ASSLGPLRSGNTIY

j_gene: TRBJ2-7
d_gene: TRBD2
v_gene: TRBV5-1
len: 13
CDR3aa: ASSFIGGSLNEQY

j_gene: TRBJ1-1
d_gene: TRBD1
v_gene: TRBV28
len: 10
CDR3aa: ASSRGAMVAF

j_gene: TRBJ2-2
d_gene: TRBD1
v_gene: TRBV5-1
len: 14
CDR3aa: ASSVMGQGNTGELF

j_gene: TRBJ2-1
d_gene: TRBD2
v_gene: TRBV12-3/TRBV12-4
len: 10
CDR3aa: ASSSGGGKQF

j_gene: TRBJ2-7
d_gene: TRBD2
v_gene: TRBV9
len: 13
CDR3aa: ASSVGLAGVLEQY

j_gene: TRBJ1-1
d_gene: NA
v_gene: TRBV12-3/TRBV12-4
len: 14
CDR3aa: ASSLAAGPLNTEAF

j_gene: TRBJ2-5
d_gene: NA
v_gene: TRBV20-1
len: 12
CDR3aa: SAGDFRETVTQY

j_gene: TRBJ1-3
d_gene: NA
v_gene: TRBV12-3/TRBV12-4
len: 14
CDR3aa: ASSLDKIGSGNTIY

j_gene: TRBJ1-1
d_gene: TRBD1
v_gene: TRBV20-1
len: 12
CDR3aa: SARDRGVNTEAF

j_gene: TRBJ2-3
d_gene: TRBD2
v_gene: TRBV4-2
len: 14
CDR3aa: ASSQGLAGVGDTQY

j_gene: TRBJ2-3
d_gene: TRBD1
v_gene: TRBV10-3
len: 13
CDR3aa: AISENGQVTDTQY

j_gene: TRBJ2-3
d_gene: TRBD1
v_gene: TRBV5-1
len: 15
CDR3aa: ASSPKTGPFSTDTQY

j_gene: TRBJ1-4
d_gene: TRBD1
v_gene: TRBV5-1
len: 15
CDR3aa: ASSLGTGVGTNEKLF

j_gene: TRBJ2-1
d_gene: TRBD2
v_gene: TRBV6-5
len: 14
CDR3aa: ASSTRAGGEYNEQF

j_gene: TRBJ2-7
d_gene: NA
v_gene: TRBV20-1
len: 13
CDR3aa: SARSIQDSSYEQY